The next 17 T cell receptor beta chains were all read from a single sample in a study of blood T cell repertoires in COVID-19. Generated by immunoSEQ multiplex PCR, the TCRdb table keeps only in-frame clones and is missing some. The profile shows some 340,000 clones, roughly 85% of them singletons. The specimen was peripheral blood. Receptors were obtained from a woman younger than 30 with acute or convalescent COVID-19.

The chain carries TRBV27 and TRBJ1-2; TRBD1 is a possible D gene (6 bases). V lost 5 bases and J 8 bases, leaving 15 bases between the germline ends. CDR3 length: 13 residues. CDR1 and CDR2 (germline): MNHEY, SMNVEV (reference sequence). In nucleotides, the CDR3 is TGTGCCAGCAGTCTAAACTCAGGGGTGGGCTACACCTTC. This gives the protein CASSLNSGVGYTF.

CDR3 sequence: CASSETGGWQPQHF. The CDR3 nucleotides are TGTGCCAGCAGTGAAACAGGGGGCTGGCAGCCCCAGCATTTT. The V call is TRBV2, the J call TRBJ1-5; TRBD1 matches at 9 bases. CDR1 SNHLY and CDR2 FYNNEI come from the germline V gene. The CDR3 has 14 residues. V shed 2 bases and J 7 bases; nucleotides not matched to a gene: 3.

The chain is built from TRBV7-3 and TRBJ2-4; tentatively, D is TRBD2 (5 bases). The CDR3 contains 12 residues. The germline V gene has CDR1 SGHTA and CDR2 FQGTGA. Trimming cost V 4 bases and J 9 bases, with 10 bases left between them. The DNA of the CDR3 is TGTGCCAGCAGCTCACCGGCGGGCATTCAGTACTTC. Translation gives CASSSPAGIQYF.

A single count supports this clone. V is TRBV2 and J is TRBJ2-3; D unresolved. Germline-derived CDR1 and CDR2 are SNHLY and FYNNEI. The V end was cut by 4 bases, the J end by 0 bases, with 5 bases between. The CDR3 has 13 residues. The CDR3 sequence is CASSAGSTDTQYF. The DNA for the CDR3 is TGTGCCAGCAGTGCCGGGAGCACAGATACGCAGTATTTT.

The gene calls are TRBV10-1 and TRBJ1-2, with D tentatively TRBD1 (5 bases). Germline CDR1 is WNHNN and CDR2 is SYGVQD (reference sequence). V was cut by 2 bases and J by 4 bases, with 5 bases left in between. The CDR3 length is 12 residues. CDR3 in amino acids: CASSEDSYGYTF. CDR3 sequence (DNA): TGCGCCAGCAGTGAGGACAGCTATGGCTACACCTTC.

The chain recombines TRBV7-9 with TRBJ2-5; the match to TRBD2 covers 8 bases. This CDR3 comprises 14 residues. The germline gives CDR1 SEHNR, CDR2 FQNEAQ (reference sequence). V shed 6 bases, J shed 4 bases, and the junction held 7 bases outside the gene matches. The CDR3 region is CASRAAGGAETQYF. For the CDR3, the DNA is TGTGCCAGCAGGGCGGCGGGGGGCGCAGAGACCCAGTACTTC.

In regard to this clone: Other DNA sequences from this sample encode an identical CDR3 as well. The chain carries TRBV9 and TRBJ1-2, with a possible D match to TRBD1 (6 bases). Germline CDR1 and CDR2: SGDLS and YYNGEE. The V and J ends lost 4 bases and 0 bases respectively, with 10 bases between them. CDR3 length equals 14 residues. Here the CDR3 DNA reads TGTGCCAGCAGCCCAGGACAGACTAACTATGGCTACACCTTC. It translates to CASSPGQTNYGYTF.

The rearrangement uses TRBV11-2 and TRBJ2-3; tentative D call: TRBD1 (5 bases). The germline V gene encodes CDR1 SGHAT and CDR2 FQNNGV. Between the trimmed V and J ends, which lost 0 bases and 1 base, there was a span of 8 bases. This CDR3 has 15 residues. This CDR3 is CASSLEGLGTDTQYF. The CDR3 region has the DNA TGTGCCAGCAGCTTAGAGGGGCTCGGCACAGATACGCAGTATTTT.

This chain uses TRBV7-9 with TRBJ1-4, with D possibly TRBD1 on 5 matching bases. The germline CDR1 and CDR2 sequences are SEHNR and FQNEAQ (reference sequence). V lost 2 bases and J lost 3, with 19 bases in between. CDR3 length equals 18 residues. CDR3 region: CASSLSGVTPAANEKLFF. The DNA of the CDR3 is TGTGCCAGCAGCTTATCGGGGGTGACCCCTGCGGCTAATGAAAAACTGTTTTTT.

The sample holds one count of this clone. The V gene is TRBV10-3, the J gene TRBJ2-1; 7 positions match TRBD1. Unmatched junction bases numbered 4, after V lost 3 bases and J lost 2 bases. The CDR3 has 15 amino acids. Germline V CDR1 and CDR2: ENHRY, SYGVKD. The CDR3 is CAISDLTGTYNEQFF. The DNA for the CDR3 is TGTGCCATCAGTGATCTGACAGGGACCTACAATGAGCAGTTCTTC.

The chain couples TRBV2 to TRBJ1-2; D gene unclear. Per germline, CDR1 SNHLY and CDR2 FYNNEI. The CDR3 spans 15 residues. V lost 2 bases and J lost 4, with 14 bases in between. CDR3 sequence (DNA): TGTGCCAGCAGTGAAAGGTCAGGCCTCGCCTATGGCTACACCTTC. Protein: CASSERSGLAYGYTF.

The chain couples TRBV12-5 to TRBJ1-5; 8 bases map to TRBD1. The junction had 7 bases not matched to a gene; V was cut back by 6 bases and J by 6 bases. The CDR3 is 14 residues long. In germline, CDR1 is LGHNT, CDR2 FRNRAP. CDR3 DNA: TGTGCTAGTGGCCAGGGGGCGCCGGGTCAGCCCCAGCATTTT. Residues: CASGQGAPGQPQHF.

J is TRBJ1-2 and V is TRBV5-1; D gene uncertain. The CDR3 extends over 15 amino acids. Trimming shortened V by 0 bases and J by 2 bases, and 11 bases separated the two germline ends. CDR1 is SGHRS, CDR2 YFSETQ, per germline. CDR3 loop: CASSLGQAANYGYTF. CDR3 coding DNA: TGCGCCAGCAGCTTGGGTCAGGCCGCGAACTATGGCTACACCTTC.

J is TRBJ2-7 and V is TRBV3-1 (or the pseudogene TRBV3-2), with 7 bases matching TRBD1. The CDR3 sequence is 14 residues long. The junction had 7 bases not matched to a gene; V was cut back by 4 bases and J by 4 bases. The germline V gene encodes CDR1 LGHDT and CDR2 YNNKEL (reference sequence). The DNA for the CDR3 is TGTGCCAGCAGCCTACAGGGGCCCTCTTACGAGCAGTACTTC. Residues: CASSLQGPSYEQYF.

This clone showed up just once. The chain couples TRBV9 to TRBJ2-7; 7 nucleotides agree with TRBD2. The germline CDR1 and CDR2 sequences are SGDLS and YYNGEE. The CDR3 sequence is 16 residues long. Trimming took 0 bases from V and 5 from J; bases not matched to a gene: 11. For the CDR3, the DNA is TGTGCCAGCAGCGTAGCTCTGGGGGGGAGTTCGCACGAGCAGTACTTC. Translated: CASSVALGGSSHEQYF.

The V and J genes are TRBV23-1 and TRBJ2-4; no clear D. TRBV23-1 is known as an ORF, though its function is uncertain. V lost 4 bases and J lost 1, with 8 bases in between. CDR3 length: 14 amino acids. CDR3 in amino acids: CASSLSRAKNIQYF. The CDR3 DNA sequence: TGCGCCAGCAGTCTATCCCGGGCCAAAAACATTCAGTACTTC.

The chain uses TRBV5-6 and TRBJ2-7; TRBD2 matches at 9 bases. With 1 base clipped from V and 3 bases from J, the junction kept 2 bases outside the gene matches. This CDR3 has 14 amino acids. Germline lookup yields CDR1 SGHDT and CDR2 YYEEEE. The CDR3 protein is CASSLTSGYYEQYF. DNA for the CDR3: TGTGCCAGCAGCTTGACTAGCGGGTACTACGAGCAGTACTTC. Supplemented by reference TRBV5-6 and TRBJ2-7, the full variable domain reads DAGVTQSPTHLIKTRGQQVTLRCSPKSGHDTVSWYQQALGQGPQFIFQYYEEEERQRGNFPDRFSGHQFPNYSSELNVNALLLGDSALYLCASSLTSGYYEQYFGPGTRLTVT.